This TCR beta chain comes out of a study of T cells after yellow fever vaccination. This clonotype was counted many times. TCRdb redid the calling of the 5' RACE reads with MiXCR, one entry per CDR3 protein. The sample contains a few hundred thousand distinct CDR3 sequences, around 20% of which appear only once. The sequencing here drew on PBMCs, taken before the yellow fever booster vaccination. The TCR sequence derives from a young man who received the YFV17D yellow fever vaccine.

CDR3 amino acids: CARRGQEETQYF. DNA for the CDR3: TGTGCCCGACGGGGACAAGAAGAGACCCAGTACTTC. This chain links TRBV21-1 with TRBJ2-5; the tabulated D call, TRBD1, remains unverified against the DNA. TRBV21-1 is termed a pseudogene. This CDR3 has 12 residues.